This note documents a single T cell receptor (beta chain) sequence. The antigen is undetermined. The observed sequence ends 3 residues before the CDR3 terminus, with the missing tail filled in from the germline J gene. Only in-frame clones appear in the TCRdb table, and some are missing; sequencing was by immunoSEQ multiplex PCR. The table lists about 6,300 clones. Related graft donors supplied nonmyeloablative bone marrow transplants, and mixed chimerism was transient. CD4+CD25+CD127- Tregs, CD4+CD25- non-Tregs, CD4 and CD8 cells were sorted. Germline V lookup: CDR1 MDHEN, CDR2 SYDVKM. V was shortened by 8 bases and J by 1 base, with 11 bases between the two germline ends. The CDR3 is 13 amino acids. This record comes from a study of Tregs in tolerant kidney transplant recipients. Findings of the study overall: Tolerant patients' donor-specific Tregs expanded beyond overall Tregs, suggesting antigen-driven growth. The most relevant donor-specific Treg TCRbeta repertoire apparently came from expansion with activated donor B cells. Biological reproducibility was not directly addressed, but technical replication error appeared minimal.

The TCR originated in a human patient who received a combined kidney and bone marrow transplant. Some of the T cells may derive from the graft donor. V usage is TRBV28 and J usage is TRBJ1-2; the D gene is possibly TRBD1 (5 bases). The material was CD4+ T cells from blood (PBMCs), obtained 6 months after the transplant. The CDR3 region is CASGGGSNYGYTF. CDR3 DNA (partial): TGTGCCAGCGGCGGGGGGAGTAACTATGGC.